A single sample is the source of the 12 T cell receptor beta chains below, sequenced in a study of T cell repertoires in cytomegalovirus infection. TCRdb passed the reads through MiXCR, listing each CDR3 protein once. The profile shows 250,000 to 350,000 distinct CDR3 sequences, about 25% of them singletons. The sample consisted of PBMCs. All receptors come from a human donor in good health (CMV status not recorded). Some clones in this sample may be carry-over from other donors' samples.

The chain carries TRBV28 and TRBJ1-5, with D possibly being TRBD1 (6 bases). This CDR3 is built from 14 residues. CDR1 and CDR2 from the germline V gene are MDHEN and SYDVKM. The V gene lost 2 bases and the J gene lost 4 bases, with 9 bases spanning the gap. CDR3 nucleotides: TGTGCCAGCAGTTTAAACAGGGATAATCAGCCCCAGCATTTT. This encodes CASSLNRDNQPQHF.

This chain joins TRBV7-3 and TRBJ2-3; possible D gene TRBD2, 5 bases. The germline V gene has CDR1 SGHTA and CDR2 FQGTGA. V lost 2 bases and J 4 bases, leaving 13 bases between the germline ends. This CDR3 contains 15 residues. As DNA, the CDR3 is TGTGCCAGCAGCTTAGATCTGCGGGCGGCAGATACGCAGTATTTT. Translation: CASSLDLRAADTQYF.

The chain links TRBV24-1 to TRBJ2-1; a possible D gene is TRBD1 (5 bases). The V and J ends lost 5 bases and 1 base respectively, with 14 bases between them. The CDR3 extends over 16 amino acids. Germline V lookup: CDR1 KGHDR, CDR2 SFDVKD. CDR3 loop: CATSGLRALSYNEQFF. For the CDR3, the DNA is TGTGCCACCAGTGGCCTCAGGGCTTTATCCTACAATGAGCAGTTCTTC.

The chain uses TRBV11-2 and TRBJ2-5; D unresolved. V shed 3 bases and J shed 7 bases, with 9 bases lying between them. The germline gives CDR1 SGHAT, CDR2 FQNNGV. The CDR3 consists of 12 residues. For the CDR3, the DNA is TGTGCCAGCAGCTTTAGCAAGACGACCCAGTACTTC. Its protein is CASSFSKTTQYF.

This clonotype was seen at least ten times. V is TRBV10-3 and J is TRBJ1-2, with D perhaps matching TRBD1 (5 bases). Germline CDR1 reads ENHRY; CDR2 reads SYGVKD. This CDR3 contains 13 residues. Trimming stripped 8 bases from V and 1 base from J, with 11 bases between. CDR3 coding DNA: TGTGCCATCGGTGTAGGGGATAACTATGGCTACACCTTC. This codes for CAIGVGDNYGYTF.

The V and J genes are TRBV7-7 and TRBJ2-2; 7 positions match TRBD1. Per the germline V gene, CDR1 is SSHAT and CDR2 is FNYEAQ (reference sequence). The CDR3 covers 18 residues. Unmatched junction bases numbered 9, after V lost 1 base and J lost 1 base. DNA of the CDR3: TGTGCCAGCAGCTTAGGCACTGACAGGGCTTTGAACACCGGGGAGCTGTTTTTT. It specifies CASSLGTDRALNTGELFF.

This chain joins TRBV20-1 and TRBJ2-5; weak D call: TRBD2 (6 bases). Trimming left V 5 bases short and J 5 bases short, with 21 bases between. CDR1 and CDR2 from the germline V gene are DFQATT and SNEGSKA (reference sequence). This CDR3 contains 15 residues. CDR3 protein: CSAAVFGRERETQYF. CDR3 in DNA: TGCAGTGCTGCCGTCTTTGGCCGGGAGAGGGAGACCCAGTACTTC.

This clonotype was counted between two and nine times. The J gene is TRBJ2-1, the V gene TRBV4-2; D gene uncertain. CDR1 and CDR2 (germline): LGHNA, YNFKEQ. Between the trimmed V and J ends, which lost 0 bases and 10 bases, there was a span of 10 bases. There are 13 residues in the CDR3. The CDR3 spells CASSQDIGREQFF. The CDR3 coding sequence is TGTGCCAGCAGCCAAGATATAGGGCGCGAGCAGTTCTTC.

Only a few counts were recorded for this clonotype. The gene calls are TRBV29-1 and TRBJ2-1; D could derive from TRBD1 or TRBD2 (5 bases each). Germline V lookup: CDR1 SQVTM, CDR2 ANQGSEA. V was clipped by 4 bases and J by 5 bases, with 18 bases between them. The CDR3 length is 15 residues. This CDR3 reads CSVAPRDGRNNEQFF. The CDR3 bases are TGCAGCGTTGCCCCCAGGGACGGGCGGAACAATGAGCAGTTCTTC.

This chain connects TRBV20-1 to TRBJ2-7, with 10 bases that match TRBD1. The V segment lost 5 bases and the J segment 7 bases; nucleotides outside the gene matches: 14. Germline assignment: CDR1 DFQATT and CDR2 SNEGSKA (reference sequence). The CDR3 runs 15 residues. Here the CDR3 DNA reads TGCAGTGCTGTCCCCCGAGACAGGGGGCGCTTTGAGCAGTACTTC. It is translated as CSAVPRDRGRFEQYF.

As regards this clonotype: A much larger clonotype is one base distant, so this may be a read error. V is TRBV27 and J is TRBJ2-3; unclear D gene. Trimming left V 6 bases short and J 4 bases short, with 8 bases between. This CDR3 is built from 12 residues. Germline CDR1 reads MNHEY; CDR2 reads SMNVEV (reference sequence). The CDR3 loop is CASSSWADTQYF. The CDR3 DNA reads TGTGCCAGCAGCTCATGGGCAGATACGCAGTATTTT.

This clonotype appeared a few times. This chain uses TRBV4-3 with TRBJ1-1; D ambiguous. Germline V lookup: CDR1 LGHNA, CDR2 YSLEER. The CDR3 covers 17 residues. V was cut by 1 base and J by 0 bases, with 15 bases left in between. The CDR3 reads CASSQGPGNPMNTEAFF. CDR3 nucleotides: TGCGCCAGCAGCCAAGGACCCGGGAATCCTATGAACACTGAAGCTTTCTTT.